This is a list of T cell receptor beta chains from one sample in a study of shared clonotypes between healthy human individuals. Clones were read by immunoSEQ multiplex PCR, and TCRdb kept only the in-frame ones, dropping some. Of roughly 1,000,000 clones listed, around three quarters are singletons. The specimen sequenced was memory CD4+ T cells from PBMCs. These receptors were obtained from a man aged 18 to 29 in good health. Some clones in this sample may be carry-over from other donors' samples. Each CDR3 is given with its conserved first and last residue. The D gene is left open where the match is weak. For some rows the clone size is stated as once, few or many, or as a class when expanded; others skip it.

j_call d_call clone_size v_call cdr3_nt cdr3_aa
TRBJ2-5 TRBD2 . TRBV28 TGTGCCAGCAGTTTAGGGGGACTAGCAGGGGAGACCCAGTACTTC CASSLGGLAGETQYF
TRBJ1-5 . . TRBV7-8 TGTGCCAGCAGCCCCAAACTGGCAGGAGAAAGCAATCAGCCCCAGCATTTT CASSPKLAGESNQPQHF
TRBJ1-5 TRBD1 . TRBV5-8 TGTGCCAGCAGCTTGTCCGCCGCAGGGGGGGGTCAGCCCCAGCATTTT CASSLSAAGGGQPQHF
TRBJ2-4 TRBD1 . TRBV7-2 TGTGCCAGCAGCTTAAACAGGGGCTCCAAAAACATTCAGTACTTC CASSLNRGSKNIQYF
TRBJ2-5 . . TRBV10-3 TGTGCCATCAGTGAGTCCGGGGTGAATCAGGAGACCCAGTACTTC CAISESGVNQETQYF
TRBJ1-5 . . TRBV18 TGTGCCAGCTCACAAATGCAAGATCAGCCCCAGCATTTT CASSQMQDQPQHF
TRBJ2-4 TRBD2 once TRBV27 TGTGCCAGCAGTTTGGAAGCGGGAAGGTTTGACATTCAGTACTTC CASSLEAGRFDIQYF
TRBJ1-6 . . TRBV6-6 TGTGCCAGCAGATCTGCAGGGTCCAATTCACCCCTCCACTTT CASRSAGSNSPLHF
TRBJ2-5 . many TRBV7-2 TGTGCCAGCAGCCCATCGGGTTGGCGGACCCAAGAGACCCAGTACTTC CASSPSGWRTQETQYF
TRBJ1-3 TRBD1 once TRBV6-5 TGTGCCAGTGTACAGGGGGCTGGAAACACCATATATTTT CASVQGAGNTIYF
TRBJ1-1 TRBD1 . TRBV7-2 TGTGCCAGCAGTCTACTACAGGGGGGCACTGAAGCTTTCTTT CASSLLQGGTEAFF
TRBJ1-1 . . TRBV28 TGTGCCAGCCAGGACCCGCGAAACACTGAAGCTTTCTTT CASQDPRNTEAFF
TRBJ2-3 TRBD2 . TRBV15 TGTGCCACCAGCAGAGACCCCGGGACTAGCGGCCTCCCCCTAACAGATACGCAGTATTTT CATSRDPGTSGLPLTDTQYF